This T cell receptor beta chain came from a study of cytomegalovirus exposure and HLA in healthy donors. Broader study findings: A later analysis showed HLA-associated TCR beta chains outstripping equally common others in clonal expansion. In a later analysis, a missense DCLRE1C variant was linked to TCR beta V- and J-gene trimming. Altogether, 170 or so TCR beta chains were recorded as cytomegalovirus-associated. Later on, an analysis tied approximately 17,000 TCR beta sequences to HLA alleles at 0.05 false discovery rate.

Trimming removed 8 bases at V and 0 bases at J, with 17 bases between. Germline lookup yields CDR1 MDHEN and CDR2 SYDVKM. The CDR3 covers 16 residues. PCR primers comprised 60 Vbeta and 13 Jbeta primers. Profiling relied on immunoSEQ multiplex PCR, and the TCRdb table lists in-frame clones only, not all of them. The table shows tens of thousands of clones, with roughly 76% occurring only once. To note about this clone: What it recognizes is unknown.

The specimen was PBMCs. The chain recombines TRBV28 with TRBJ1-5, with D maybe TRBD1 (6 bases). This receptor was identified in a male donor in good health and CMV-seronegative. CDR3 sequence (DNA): TGTGCCAGCGTGGAGGGGGGGGCAGATAGCAATCAGCCCCAGCATTTT. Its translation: CASVEGGADSNQPQHF.